Shown below are 25 T cell receptor beta chains from a single sample sequenced in a study of T cells expressing NK-cell markers. From its re-call of the 5' RACE reads, TCRdb lists each CDR3 protein once, without DNA. This sample's table reports roughly 450,000 distinct CDR3 sequences. Sequences were obtained from blood T cells: a sorted CD56 or NKG2C T cell subset, CD4+ or CD8+ T cells, or bulk PBMC T cells (not recorded which). These receptors came from a woman aged 45-65 years in good health.

The chain has TRBV27 and TRBJ2-1; TCRdb selects TRBD2, and the lack of DNA leaves this call unchecked. The CDR3 has 14 amino acids. Germline values: CDR1 MNHEY, CDR2 SMNVEV (reference sequence). The CDR3 region is CASRLGPAYNEQFF.

This chain joins TRBV20-1 and TRBJ2-3; TCRdb's assignment of TRBD1 cannot be checked, as there is no DNA. The CDR3 is 17 residues long. Germline V lookup: CDR1 DFQATT, CDR2 SNEGSKA (reference sequence). CDR3 residues: CSARDRARGTSTDTQYF.

The chain combines TRBV2 with TRBJ1-4. The CDR3 runs 15 residues. Germline loops: CDR1 SNHLY, CDR2 FYNNEI. CDR3 protein: CASSQVGLGNEKLFF.

The J gene is TRBJ1-2, the V gene TRBV7-9. The CDR3 runs to 14 residues. Germline lookup yields CDR1 SEHNR and CDR2 FQNEAQ (reference sequence). The CDR3 loop reads CASSLGSGVYGYTF.

This chain links TRBV7-9 with TRBJ1-6. The CDR3 is 14 amino acids. Germline V gene data show CDR1 as SEHNR and CDR2 as FQNEAQ (reference sequence). CDR3 region: CASSLQAEGSPLHF.

This chain connects TRBV15 to TRBJ2-5. The germline V gene encodes CDR1 LNHNV and CDR2 YYDKDF (reference sequence). The CDR3 has 12 residues. CDR3 residues: CATSRGIETQYF.

V gene TRBV30 combines with J gene TRBJ1-4. From germline, CDR1 is GTSNPN and CDR2 SVGIG (reference sequence). The length of the CDR3 is 13 residues. Here the CDR3 reads CAWSGSRAEGLFF.

The chain has TRBV20-1 and TRBJ2-1; with no DNA, the TCRdb D assignment of TRBD2 cannot be verified. The CDR3 is made up of 15 amino acids. Germline CDR1 reads DFQATT; CDR2 reads SNEGSKA (reference sequence). CDR3 sequence: CSASRRSGSLNEQFF.

This chain joins TRBV14 and TRBJ2-1; there is no DNA to check the TCRdb D call of TRBD2. CDR3 length: 16 amino acids. The germline gives CDR1 SGHDN, CDR2 FVKESK. CDR3 loop: CASSQPLGTSTHEQFF.

This rearrangement joins TRBV6-5 to TRBJ2-5; TCRdb selects TRBD2, and the lack of DNA leaves this call unchecked. The germline gives CDR1 MNHEY, CDR2 SVGAGI. This CDR3 comprises 16 residues. The CDR3 here is CASSPSGGTFQETQYF.

V gene TRBV20-1 combines with J gene TRBJ1-1. Per germline, CDR1 DFQATT and CDR2 SNEGSKA (reference sequence). The CDR3 is made up of 11 amino acids. This CDR3 is CSAKRGPEAFF.

The chain joins TRBV7-8 to TRBJ1-6. This CDR3 spans 15 amino acids. The germline gives CDR1 SGHVS, CDR2 FQNEAQ. CDR3 region: CASSAARAPNSPLHF. The full variable domain, in which reference TRBV7-8 and TRBJ1-6 provide the parts outside the CDR3, is GAGVSQSPRYKVAKRGQDVALRCDPISGHVSLFWYQQALGQGPEFLTYFQNEAQLDKSGLPSDRFFAERPEGSVSTLKIQRTQQEDSAVYLCASSAARAPNSPLHFGNGTRLTVT.

The rearrangement joins TRBV5-1 to TRBJ2-1; TCRdb gives TRBD1 as the D gene, but with no DNA this cannot be confirmed. Germline CDR1 reads SGHRS; CDR2 reads YFSETQ. This CDR3 spans 16 amino acids. CDR3 loop: CASSAGDRILVNEQFF.

V gene TRBV12-3 or TRBV12-4 combines with J gene TRBJ2-2. The CDR3 sequence is 16 residues long. The CDR3 loop is CASSLFGWSNTGELFF.

The chain recombines TRBV25-1 with TRBJ1-2. This CDR3 has 15 amino acids. Germline V gives CDR1 MGHDK, CDR2 SYGVNS. This CDR3 reads CASRPSGQTNYGYTF.

The gene calls are TRBV5-1 and TRBJ2-2; the D call of TRBD1 rests on TCRdb alone, since no DNA is present to check it. The CDR3 loop spans 14 amino acids. Germline V lookup: CDR1 SGHRS, CDR2 YFSETQ. The CDR3 reads CASRTTGGTGELFF.

CDR3 region: CASSPLPGTGGERTEAFF. The chain employs TRBV18 and TRBJ1-1; TCRdb indicates TRBD1, and absent DNA this call remains unverified. CDR3 size: 18 residues. Germline CDR1 is KGHSH and CDR2 is LQKENI.

V is TRBV10-3 and J is TRBJ2-1; lacking DNA, the TRBD2 call made by TCRdb goes unchecked. The germline V gene has CDR1 ENHRY and CDR2 SYGVKD. This CDR3 has 17 residues. CDR3 residues: CAISVTSGRARYNEQFF.

V usage is TRBV15 and J usage is TRBJ1-2. CDR1 and CDR2 from the germline V gene are LNHNV and YYDKDF (reference sequence). The CDR3 sequence is 12 residues long. CDR3 in amino acids: CATSRAGYGYTF.

CDR3: CASSADHYEQYF. The rearrangement joins TRBV7-9 to TRBJ2-7. The germline CDR1 and CDR2 sequences are SEHNR and FQNEAQ (reference sequence). The CDR3 is 12 amino acids.

The chain couples TRBV24-1 to TRBJ2-5; TCRdb outputs TRBD2, but without DNA this stays unchecked. CDR1 and CDR2 from the germline V gene are KGHDR and SFDVKD. The CDR3 is made up of 17 amino acids. The CDR3 spells CATSQRGTSGTQETQYF.

The chain links TRBV20-1 to TRBJ2-1; TCRdb reports TRBD1, a call that lacks DNA to check it against. The CDR3 has 12 residues. Germline-derived CDR1 and CDR2 are DFQATT and SNEGSKA (reference sequence). CDR3: CSATDRVFEQFF.

The chain combines TRBV30 with TRBJ2-1; without DNA, the TCRdb call of TRBD1 cannot be checked. Germline V gene data show CDR1 as GTSNPN and CDR2 as SVGIG (reference sequence). The CDR3 covers 12 residues. The CDR3 spells CAWNPDRGSQFF.

CDR3 loop: CASRPSGPEKLFF. This chain connects TRBV12-3 or TRBV12-4 to TRBJ1-4. The CDR3 is 13 amino acids.

J is TRBJ2-7 and V is TRBV11-2. This CDR3 comprises 15 residues. Germline lookup yields CDR1 SGHAT and CDR2 FQNNGV. This chain's CDR3 is CASSLGSGRANEQYF.